This entry concerns a single T cell receptor beta chain. Its antigen is not known. This CDR3 spans 15 amino acids. The V end was cut by 3 bases, the J end by 5 bases, with 17 bases between. From germline, CDR1 is MNHEY and CDR2 SMNVEV (reference sequence). Unique molecular identifiers were used to barcode this TCRbeta library. MiXCR, applied by TCRdb to the PCR reads, yields one record per CDR3 protein. This sample yields tens of thousands of distinct CDR3 sequences, of which roughly 15% are seen a single time; 20% belongs to the top ten. The data derive from a study of T-cell reconstitution after alpha-beta-depleted transplantation in children. Study findings and constraints: At the one-year point after transplant, T-cell counts and TCRbeta diversity were found to come mostly from T cells that had been newly produced.

Sequences were derived from PBMCs, mostly from graft donor cells, sampled 180 days after TCRalphabeta/CD19-depleted stem cell transplant. This receptor was identified in a male patient aged 2 to 9 who had a stem cell transplant for acute lymphoblastic leukemia, so the T cells may come from the graft donor. This chain joins TRBV27 and TRBJ2-7; D is undetermined. The CDR3 DNA sequence: TGTGCCAGCAGTTTGGACCAGGCAGGCATGGACGAGCAGTACTTC. Its translation is CASSLDQAGMDEQYF.